The 20 T cell receptor beta chains below come from one sample, sequenced in a study of shared clonotypes between healthy human individuals. TCRdb's copy holds only in-frame clones and misses some; the assay was immunoSEQ multiplex PCR. The sample carries 450,000 to 500,000 clones, 81% recorded once. Sequencing was carried out using PBMCs. These TCRs come from a middle-aged woman in good health. Some clones in this sample may be carry-over from other donors' samples.

In the case of this clone: A read error is the likely source, as a far larger clone sits one nucleotide away. This sample includes further DNA sequences coding for the same CDR3. This chain joins TRBV4-1 and TRBJ1-1; TRBD1 matches 7 bases. Germline V gives CDR1 MGHRA, CDR2 YSYEKL. The CDR3 extends over 14 amino acids. Trimming took 5 bases from V and 2 from J; bases not matched to a gene: 5. The CDR3 DNA sequence: TGCGCCAGCAGCAGGACAGGAGCCAACACTGAAGCTTTCTTT. It encodes CASSRTGANTEAFF.

This clone showed up just once. The V call is TRBV30, the J call TRBJ1-5, with 8 bases matching TRBD1. Germline CDR1 and CDR2: GTSNPN and SVGIG (reference sequence). The CDR3 contains 13 residues. Trimming cost V 2 bases and J 7 bases; bases outside gene matches: 4. The CDR3 region is CAWSSGGPQPQHF. CDR3 sequence (DNA): TGTGCCTGGAGTTCAGGGGGCCCGCAGCCCCAGCATTTT.

J is TRBJ2-1 and V is TRBV27; 7 bases agree with TRBD1. V was pared by 4 bases and J by 2 bases, with 8 bases of the junction left unmatched. The CDR3 is 16 residues long. The germline V gene has CDR1 MNHEY and CDR2 SMNVEV (reference sequence). In DNA, the CDR3 is TGTGCCAGCAGTTCCCGGCCAACAGGGGCCTACAATGAGCAGTTCTTC. Its protein is CASSSRPTGAYNEQFF.

This clone was observed at least ten times. CDR3 protein: CASSEWGRDQPQHF. The CDR3 DNA is TGTGCCAGCAGTGAATGGGGGCGCGATCAGCCCCAGCATTTT. This chain uses TRBV6-1 with TRBJ1-5, with D possibly matching TRBD1 (6 bases). The CDR3 sequence is 14 residues long. CDR1 is MNHNS and CDR2 is SASEGT in the germline V gene. V was pared by 2 bases and J by 5 bases, with 10 bases between.

In nucleotides, the CDR3 is TGTGCCAGCTCAAGCCAACAGGGGGCAGGAACTGAAGCTTTCTTT. Amino acid sequence: CASSSQQGAGTEAFF. This chain links TRBV18 with TRBJ1-1; 9 positions agree with TRBD1. Germline lookup yields CDR1 KGHSH and CDR2 LQKENI. The CDR3 consists of 15 residues. J gave up 5 bases and V 5 bases, and 9 bases lay outside the gene matches.

The rearrangement joins TRBV6-1 to TRBJ1-2; D not certain. Germline-derived CDR1 and CDR2 are MNHNS and SASEGT. The V end was cut by 4 bases, the J end by 8 bases, with 20 bases between. This CDR3 contains 15 residues. CDR3 nucleotides: TGTGCCAGCAGTGGCCGGGCCCGAACCTCGGTCGGCTACACCTTC. This gives the protein CASSGRARTSVGYTF.

The V call is TRBV11-3, the J call TRBJ2-7; 14 nucleotides agree with TRBD2. Germline loops: CDR1 SGHNT, CDR2 YENEEA. The CDR3 is 19 amino acids. The V segment lost 5 bases and the J segment 1 base; nucleotides outside the gene matches: 13. The CDR3 nucleotides read TGTGCCAGCAGCGCAGAGACCGGGACTAGCGGGAGAGGATCCTACGAGCAGTACTTC. Translating gives CASSAETGTSGRGSYEQYF.

This chain links TRBV7-8 with TRBJ1-1, with D perhaps matching TRBD1 (5 bases). The ends were cut back, 5 bases at V and 1 base at J, with 11 bases in the middle. CDR1 and CDR2 (germline): SGHVS, FQNEAQ. The CDR3 has 14 residues. Written as DNA, the CDR3 is TGTGCCAGCAGCCCAGGGCGAGGGAACACTGAAGCTTTCTTT. It translates to CASSPGRGNTEAFF.

The rearrangement joins TRBV5-1 to TRBJ2-1; no clear D. Trimming shortened V by 4 bases and J by 7 bases, and 18 bases separated the two germline ends. Germline V gene data show CDR1 as SGHRS and CDR2 as YFSETQ. The CDR3 spans 15 residues. The CDR3 sequence: CASSQWAVGGNEQFF. The CDR3 DNA reads TGCGCCAGCAGCCAGTGGGCAGTGGGTGGTAATGAGCAGTTCTTC.

Concerning this clone: A far larger clone is only one base removed, so a read error is likely. Other nucleotide sequences in the sample specify the same CDR3. This rearrangement joins TRBV6-1 to TRBJ2-5; D uncertain. Germline V CDR1 and CDR2: MNHNS, SASEGT. The CDR3 consists of 18 residues. With 3 bases removed from V and 1 base from J, the gap between germline ends came to 21 bases. For the CDR3, the DNA is TGTGCCAGCAGTGACGGGTTGGAGCGTGAGTACCGCCAAGAGACCCAGTACTTC. Translated: CASSDGLEREYRQETQYF.

This clone was seen a handful of times. The J gene is TRBJ2-3, the V gene TRBV19; D ambiguous. Germline V lookup: CDR1 LNHDA, CDR2 SQIVND (reference sequence). The V end was cut by 3 bases, the J end by 2 bases, with 9 bases between. This CDR3 spans 14 amino acids. CDR3 sequence (DNA): TGTGCCAGTAGTATTACGGCTGACACAGATACGCAGTATTTT. It translates to CASSITADTDTQYF.

With respect to this clone: With a far larger clone one base away, a read error is the likely cause. V and J are TRBV4-2 and TRBJ2-5; 9 bases align to TRBD1. The DNA end is more similar to TRBJ2-7, so the J call may be wrong. This CDR3 has 15 amino acids. Germline assignment: CDR1 LGHNA and CDR2 YNFKEQ. The CDR3 DNA sequence: TGTGCCAGCAGCCAAGATCCCCGGGACAGGGTCGAGCAGTACTTC. It encodes CASSQDPRDRVEQYF.

Only a few counts were recorded for this clone. This chain connects TRBV18 to TRBJ1-1; D ambiguous. Germline-derived CDR1 and CDR2 are KGHSH and LQKENI. This CDR3 is 14 amino acids long. The ends were cut back, 4 bases at V and 2 bases at J, with 11 bases in the middle. The CDR3 coding sequence is TGTGCCAGCTCACTGGAAGGCCACAACACTGAAGCTTTCTTT. As protein: CASSLEGHNTEAFF.

Concerning this clone: A far larger clone is just one base off, so this is likely a read error. V usage is TRBV29-1 and J usage is TRBJ1-1; 12 nucleotides agree with TRBD1. Germline lookup yields CDR1 SQVTM and CDR2 ANQGSEA. V lost 7 bases and J lost 4; bases outside the gene matches: 10. The length of the CDR3 is 15 residues. This CDR3 is CSASPVGQGATEAFF. The DNA of the CDR3 is TGCAGCGCTTCCCCCGTGGGACAGGGGGCCACTGAAGCTTTCTTT. Drawing the rest from reference TRBV29-1 and TRBJ1-1, the complete variable domain is SAVISQKPSRDICQRGTSLTIQCQVDSQVTMMFWYRQQPGQSLTLIATANQGSEATYESGFVIDKFPISRPNLTFSTLTVSNMSPEDSSIYLCSASPVGQGATEAFFGQGTRLTVV.

The chain links TRBV11-2 to TRBJ1-5; 9 bases map to TRBD1. Germline assignment: CDR1 SGHAT and CDR2 FQNNGV. This CDR3 contains 14 residues. The junction had 4 bases not matched to a gene; V was cut back by 1 base and J by 9 bases. In nucleotides, the CDR3 is TGTGCCAGCAGCTTAGGCGGGACAGGGACGCCCCAGCATTTT. It is translated as CASSLGGTGTPQHF.

This chain's CDR3 is CASSKTGAETQYF. For the CDR3, the DNA is TGTGCCAGCAGCAAGACAGGGGCAGAGACCCAGTACTTC. The chain combines TRBV7-3 with TRBJ2-5; 8 nucleotides agree with TRBD1. V lost 5 bases to trimming and J lost 4 bases; unmatched junction nucleotides: 3. Germline CDR1 is SGHTA and CDR2 is FQGTGA. CDR3 length: 13 residues. Combining the CDR3 with reference TRBV7-3 and TRBJ2-5 gives the whole variable domain GAGVSQTPSNKVTEKGKYVELRCDPISGHTALYWYRQSLGQGPEFLIYFQGTGAADDSGLPNDRFFAVRPEGSVSTLKIQRTERGDSAVYLCASSKTGAETQYFGPGTRLLVL.

This clone was observed many times. The chain links TRBV6-4 to TRBJ1-5; unclear D gene. The CDR3 spans 13 residues. V dropped 3 bases and J dropped 4 bases, with 7 bases sitting between them. Germline CDR1 reads MRHNA; CDR2 reads SNTAGT. CDR3 loop: CASSEDLNQPQHF. CDR3 nucleotide sequence: TGTGCCAGCAGTGAGGATCTAAATCAGCCCCAGCATTTT.

In this sample, this clone turned up a few times. V and J are TRBV5-1 and TRBJ2-7; 10 nucleotides match TRBD1. The CDR3 totals 14 residues. Per the germline V gene, CDR1 is SGHRS and CDR2 is YFSETQ. V shed 4 bases, J shed 6 bases, and the junction held 7 bases outside the gene matches. CDR3 bases: TGCGCCAGCAGCCTAGGTGACAGGGGGCCCGAGCAGTACTTC. This encodes CASSLGDRGPEQYF.

CDR3 bases: TGTGCCACCAGCCCGCGACAGGCCTACGAGCAGTACTTC. This translates into CATSPRQAYEQYF. The chain carries TRBV15 and TRBJ2-7, with TRBD1 as a possible D gene (6 bases). Trimming removed 5 bases from V and 2 bases from J, with 10 bases in between. Germline V gene lookup returns CDR1 LNHNV and CDR2 YYDKDF (reference sequence). The length of the CDR3 is 13 residues.

As regards this clone: This probably arose from a read error, given a far larger clone one base away. This chain uses TRBV7-2 with TRBJ2-7; D not resolved. Germline V gene data show CDR1 as SGHTA and CDR2 as FQGNSA. The length of the CDR3 is 14 residues. V shed 1 base and J shed 2 bases, with 9 bases lying between them. The DNA for the CDR3 is TGTGCCAGCAGCTTAGGCAGGAGACCCTACGAGCAGTACTTC. Translation gives CASSLGRRPYEQYF.